This is a list of T cell receptor beta chains from one sample in a study of tumor T cells in aggressive B-cell lymphoma. The method was immunoSEQ multiplex PCR; TCRdb's version includes in-frame clones alone and lacks a portion of them. The repertoire holds 2,000 to 2,500 clones, more than 75% seen once, with less than 20% in the top ten. The sample was tumor tissue. These receptors all come from an adult with diffuse large B cell lymphoma. The CDR3 runs from the conserved cysteine through the conserved F or W. The D gene is left open where the match is weak. The listing skips clone size in some rows; elsewhere it reads once, few, many or a size class.

d_gene	j_gene	abundance	v_gene	CDR3nt	CDR3aa
TRBD2	TRBJ2-1	-	TRBV7-9	TGTGCCAGCAGCTTAGCGGAGCGGGAGGGTAGCAATGAGCAGTTCTTC	CASSLAEREGSNEQFF
TRBD2	TRBJ2-5	-	TRBV4-2	TGTGCCAGCAGCCTGACTAGCGGAGTCCAAGAGACCCAGTACTTC	CASSLTSGVQETQYF
TRBD1	TRBJ2-7	-	TRBV27	TGTGCCAGCAGTTTATTGCCCGGGACAGCTTACGAGCAGTACTTC	CASSLLPGTAYEQYF
-	TRBJ1-1	-	TRBV5-4	TGTGCCAGCAGCTTGGGACAGATGAACACTGAAGCTTTCTTT	CASSLGQMNTEAFF
TRBD1	TRBJ2-7	-	TRBV5-5	TGTGCCAGCAGCCCATACGGGACAGACTACGAGCAGTACTTC	CASSPYGTDYEQYF
TRBD2	TRBJ2-1	-	TRBV5-1	TGCGCCAGCAGCTTGGATTGGAGCGGGAGGGCCGGCTACAATGAGCAGTTCTTC	CASSLDWSGRAGYNEQFF
TRBD2	TRBJ2-1	-	TRBV7-9	TGTGCCAGCAGCTTAGATTTAGCGGGAGGGCCGGGGAATGAGCAGTTCTTC	CASSLDLAGGPGNEQFF
-	TRBJ2-3	-	TRBV9	TGTGCCAGCAGCGTAGAAGAAGTTAGAGATACGCAGTATTTT	CASSVEEVRDTQYF
TRBD1	TRBJ1-5	few	TRBV12-5	TGTGCTAGTGGCCCCGGGACAGGGAGTCAGCCCCAGCATTTT	CASGPGTGSQPQHF
-	TRBJ1-1	once	TRBV6-6	TGTGCCAGCAGTAATCGCCCGGGGAGGGACACTGAAGCTTTCTTT	CASSNRPGRDTEAFF
TRBD2	TRBJ2-1	few	TRBV7-6	TGTGCCAGCAGCGCGGTAGCGGGAAACGTCTACAATGAGCAGTTCTTC	CASSAVAGNVYNEQFF
-	TRBJ2-1	-	TRBV5-1	TGCGCCAGCGCCTGGCGGGACCGAGACAATGAGCAGTTCTTC	CASAWRDRDNEQFF
TRBD1	TRBJ2-5	-	TRBV4-1	TGCGCCAGCAGCCAAGATGGGACAGGGGGCTTCGAGACCCAGTACTTC	CASSQDGTGGFETQYF